This T cell receptor beta chain is drawn from a study of post-analysis software for immune sequencing data. Unmatched junction bases numbered 12, after V lost 4 bases and J lost 3 bases. CDR3 length: 16 residues. Germline V lookup: CDR1 LGHNA, CDR2 YNFKEQ. This clonotype appeared a few times. The antigen is undetermined. General study findings and limits: Controls' normalized Chao1 diversity significantly exceeded that of multiple sclerosis patients. Patients had higher frequencies than controls of about 5 TRBV segments, including TRBV5-6, TRBV5-1 and TRBV20-1.

TCR beta cDNA libraries had unique molecular identifiers. Using its own MiXCR run on the PCR reads, TCRdb lists one record per CDR3 protein. The sample lists roughly 540,000 distinct CDR3 sequences, around a third occurring once. Input material: blood. This TCR was sampled from a girl aged 2 to 17 with multiple sclerosis. This chain joins TRBV4-2 and TRBJ2-7; 7 bases are shared with TRBD1. For the CDR3, the DNA is TGTGCCAGCAGCCGAGAGACAGGGAATCGACGCTACGAGCAGTACTTC. Translation gives CASSRETGNRRYEQYF.